Here is one T cell receptor beta chain with its context. Its antigen is undetermined. Expressed TCRB transcripts were sequenced, since all the RNA that had been isolated was reverse transcribed. Clones were sequenced by immunoSEQ multiplex PCR, and TCRdb holds only the in-frame ones, with some missing. The data hold about 620,000 clones, with less than 20% observed a single time. The sample is drawn from a study of beta chain features in type 1 diabetes. Study-wide context: There was similarity between patients and healthy donors in age, gender and cell yields.

Study-wide findings and caveats: Naive, central memory and Treg TCRB repertoires seemed to resemble each other more closely in patients than they did in healthy donors. Among patients with Type 1 diabetes, TCRB CDR3s were moderately but significantly shorter in every one of the four CD4+ subsets. VDJ junctions sequenced from type 1 diabetes patients showed fewer insertions and more deletions.

J gave up 4 bases and V 2 bases, and 7 bases lay outside the gene matches. Germline V gene sequence: CDR1 SGHTA, CDR2 FQGNSA. The CDR3 sequence is 15 residues long. The chain links TRBV7-2 to TRBJ2-7; 8 bases fit TRBD2. The sample was naive CD4+ T cells from blood. The TCR comes from a young man in good health. In DNA form, the CDR3 reads TGTGCCAGCAGCTTATCATCACTAGCGGCGTACGAGCAGTACTTC. Translating it yields CASSLSSLAAYEQYF.